Listed below are T cell receptor beta chains from one sample, sequenced in a study of T cell responses to AZD1222 COVID-19 vaccine. Assay: immunoSEQ multiplex PCR; the TCRdb copy retains only in-frame clones and omits some. The table has some 120,000 clones, about 92% seen once. The sample in question was peripheral blood, obtained on day 0 of AZD1222 vaccination. The receptor source for this set is an adult in good health. The CDR3 runs from the conserved cysteine through the conserved F or W. The D gene is left open where the match is weak.

TRBJ1-1 TRBD1 TRBV5-1 TGCGCCAGCAGCATACAGGGGACGAGGACTGAAGCTTTCTTT CASSIQGTRTEAFF
TRBJ1-2 - TRBV25-1 TGTGCCAGCAGTGAATTGGTAGGGGGCTACACCTTC CASSELVGGYTF
TRBJ2-2 TRBD1 TRBV5-4 TGTGCCAGCAGCTTTTCCAGGGGGCAAACCGGGGAGCTGTTTTTT CASSFSRGQTGELFF
TRBJ2-7 - TRBV3-1/TRBV3-2 TGTGCCAGCAGCCAAGGAGGGGTTAGTGGCGAGCAGTACTTC CASSQGGVSGEQYF
TRBJ1-1 - TRBV5-1 TGCGCCAGCAGTCGATTCGGACAGAGGGACACTGAAGCTTTCTTT CASSRFGQRDTEAFF
TRBJ1-1 - TRBV5-6 TGTGCCAGCAGCCCGGCCCTGAACACTGAAGCTTTCTTT CASSPALNTEAFF
TRBJ1-2 - TRBV18 TGTGCCAGCTCAGCTGGACAGAAATATGGCTACACCTTC CASSAGQKYGYTF
TRBJ1-1 TRBD1 TRBV5-6 TGTGCCAGCAGCTTGACAGGGGTAGACACTGAAGCTTTCTTT CASSLTGVDTEAFF
TRBJ1-2 TRBD1 TRBV5-6 TGTGCCAGCGGTAGGGGGCCTAACTATGGCTACACCTTC CASGRGPNYGYTF
TRBJ1-3 - TRBV7-9 TGTGCCAGCAGCCCCCCGGGGAACTCTGGAAACACCATATATTTT CASSPPGNSGNTIYF
TRBJ1-5 - TRBV2 TGTGCCAGCAGTTGGACGGCTTATAGCAATCAGCCCCAGCATTTT CASSWTAYSNQPQHF
TRBJ2-2 TRBD2 TRBV7-3 TGTGCCAGCAGAGAGACTAGCTGGTACACCGGGGAGCTGTTTTTT CASRETSWYTGELFF
TRBJ2-5 - TRBV6-6 TGTGCCAGCAGTTACTTACACACCGGTTTGGGGACCCAGTACTTC CASSYLHTGLGTQYF
TRBJ1-2 - TRBV6-4 TGTGCCAGCACTCCTTTGATATACTATGGCTACACCTTC CASTPLIYYGYTF
TRBJ2-5 - TRBV27 TGTGCCAGCAGTTTTTTCGGTGGTTTTCGAGAGACCCAGTACTTC CASSFFGGFRETQYF